Described below is a single T cell receptor (beta chain) sequence and its context. Germline is not matched at one junction end, which may reflect a read error. This entry comes from a study of T-cell reconstitution after alpha-beta-depleted transplantation in children. Researchers prepared the TCRbeta library using unique molecular identifiers, the study reports. A single record per CDR3 protein comes from TCRdb applying MiXCR to the PCR reads. The sample contains 300,000 or so distinct CDR3 sequences, almost 10% of which appear only once. The CDR3 length is 13 residues. In germline, CDR1 is SNHLY, CDR2 FYNNEI.

The material was PBMCs from the stem cell graft donor, obtained from the stem cell graft. The gene calls are TRBV2 and TRBJ1-1, with D possibly matching TRBD1 (6 bases). This TCR derives from a human donor who donated a stem cell graft to a child with SCID. DNA for the CDR3: TGTGCCAGCAATGAACAGGGTTTCACTGAAGCTTTCTTT. This gives the protein CASNEQGFTEAFF. The full variable domain, its missing parts supplied by reference TRBV2 and TRBJ1-1, is EPEVTQTPSHQVTQMGQEVILRCVPISNHLYFYWYRQILGQKVEFLVSFYNNEISEKSEIFDDQFSVERPDGSNFTLKIRSTKLEDSAMYFCASNEQGFTEAFFGQGTRLTVV.